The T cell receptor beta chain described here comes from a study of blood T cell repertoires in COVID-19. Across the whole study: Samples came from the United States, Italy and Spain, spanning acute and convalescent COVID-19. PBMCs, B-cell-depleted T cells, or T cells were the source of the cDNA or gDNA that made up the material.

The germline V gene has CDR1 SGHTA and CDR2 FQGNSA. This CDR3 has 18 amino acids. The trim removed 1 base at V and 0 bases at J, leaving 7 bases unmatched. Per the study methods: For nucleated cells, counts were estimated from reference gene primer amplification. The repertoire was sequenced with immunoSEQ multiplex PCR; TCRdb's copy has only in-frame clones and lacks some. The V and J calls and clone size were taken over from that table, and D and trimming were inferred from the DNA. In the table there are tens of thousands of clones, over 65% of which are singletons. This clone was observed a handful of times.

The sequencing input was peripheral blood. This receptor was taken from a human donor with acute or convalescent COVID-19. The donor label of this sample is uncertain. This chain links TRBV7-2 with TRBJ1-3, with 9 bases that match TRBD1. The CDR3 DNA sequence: TGTGCCAGCAGCTTAGAGGGACAGGGTCCCTTCTCTGGAAACACCATATATTTT. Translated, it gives CASSLEGQGPFSGNTIYF.